One and the same sample provided the 15 T cell receptor beta chains below, sequenced in a study of neurological immune-mediated disorders. TCRdb used MiXCR to reprocess the 5' RACE reads, holding one entry per CDR3 protein. This table has tens of thousands of distinct CDR3 sequences, about 9.4% appearing once. Sequencing used PBMCs. The source is a man in his 70s with HTLV-1-associated myelopathy (HAM/TSP).

About this clonotype itself: No DNA is shown, since the ends of the CDR3 on it are uncertain; the CDR3 is the one TCRdb lists. The V call is TRBV7-9, the J call TRBJ2-1; TRBD1 is taken as the D call from the table, unchecked against the DNA. The CDR3 has 18 residues if both end residues are counted. The V gene's germline CDR1 is SEHNR and CDR2 FQNEAQ (reference sequence). The CDR3 reads CASSFYICSAPRPGQQFF.

This clonotype was recorded at least ten times. Germline is not matched at one junction end, which may reflect a read error. The J gene is TRBJ2-7, the V gene TRBV5-1; 8 bases match TRBD2. The CDR3 totals 12 residues. CDR1 and CDR2 (germline): SGHRS, YFSETQ. CDR3 region: CASSYTSGNYTF. The CDR3 DNA reads TGCGCCAGCAGCTACACTAGCGGCAACTATACCTTC.

This clonotype was seen ten or more times. The V and J genes are TRBV7-2 and TRBJ2-1; 14 nucleotides align to TRBD2. The CDR3 contains 18 residues. J was trimmed by 7 bases and V by 2 bases; bases with no gene match: 10. Germline CDR1 reads SGHTA; CDR2 reads FQGNSA. CDR3 protein: CASSLRTSGRLGGNEQFF. The DNA for the CDR3 is TGTGCCAGCAGCTTACGGACTAGCGGGAGGTTGGGTGGAAATGAGCAGTTCTTC.

This clonotype was found many times. The chain recombines TRBV7-2 with TRBJ2-1, with D possibly matching TRBD1 (6 bases). V was shortened by 4 bases and J by 4 bases, with 11 bases between the two germline ends. Germline V CDR1 and CDR2: SGHTA, FQGNSA. CDR3 length: 14 amino acids. CDR3 sequence reads: CASSWPGQYNEQFF. The CDR3 nucleotides read TGTGCCAGCAGCTGGCCTGGACAGTACAATGAGCAGTTCTTC.

This clonotype was seen repeatedly, ten times or more. The chain combines TRBV12-3 or TRBV12-4 with TRBJ2-3; 8 nucleotides line up with TRBD1. Trimming took 4 bases from V and 4 from J; bases not matched to a gene: 1. This CDR3 has 13 residues. This CDR3 reads CASSYRGSDTQYF. The CDR3 coding sequence is TGTGCCAGCAGTTACAGGGGGTCAGATACGCAGTATTTT.

This clonotype was counted ten times or more. The chain combines TRBV6-2 or TRBV6-3 with TRBJ2-3; D possibly corresponds to TRBD2 (6 bases). CDR1 MNHEY and CDR2 SVGEGT come from the germline V gene. Trimming stripped 7 bases from V and 2 bases from J, with 13 bases between. The CDR3 has 14 residues. The CDR3 DNA sequence: TGTGCCAGCAATGGGCGGAGGGCCACAGATACGCAGTATTTT. Its protein is CASNGRRATDTQYF.

This clonotype occurred many times. The chain combines TRBV7-3 with TRBJ2-3; D gene unclear. The V gene's germline CDR1 is SGHTA and CDR2 FQGTGA. The CDR3 has 13 residues. V dropped 4 bases and J dropped 5 bases, with 10 bases sitting between them. This CDR3 reads CASSYRREDTQYF. CDR3 DNA sequence: TGTGCCAGCAGCTATAGACGAGAAGATACGCAGTATTTT.

This clonotype was counted ten times or more. The chain carries TRBV3-1 and TRBJ1-2; D unclear. Germline lookup yields CDR1 LGHDT and CDR2 YNNKEL (reference sequence). This CDR3 region has 13 residues. The V and J ends lost 5 bases and 8 bases respectively, with 15 bases between them. CDR3 protein: CASSYDTAYGYTF. As DNA, the CDR3 is TGTGCCAGCAGCTATGACACGGCCTACGGCTACACCTTC.

In this sample, this clonotype turned up many times. The chain has TRBV7-2 and TRBJ2-5; D possibly matches TRBD1 or TRBD2 (6 bases each). In germline, CDR1 is SGHTA, CDR2 FQGNSA. The CDR3 is 16 residues long. Trimming pared 5 bases from V and 4 bases from J, leaving 20 bases between. CDR3 loop: CASSLEWGAPGETQYF. The DNA of the CDR3 is TGTGCCAGCAGCCTAGAATGGGGGGCGCCTGGAGAGACCCAGTACTTC. Drawing the rest from reference TRBV7-2 and TRBJ2-5, the complete variable domain is GAGVSQSPSNKVTEKGKDVELRCDPISGHTALYWYRQSLGQGLEFLIYFQGNSAPDKSGLPSDRFSAERTGGSVSTLTIQRTQQEDSAVYLCASSLEWGAPGETQYFGPGTRLLVL.

This clonotype appeared many times. The chain's CDR3 is CASSEREGWDEQFF. The DNA of the CDR3 is TGTGCCAGCAGTGAACGGGAGGGGTGGGATGAGCAGTTCTTC. The J gene is TRBJ2-1, the V gene TRBV28; 8 bases agree with TRBD2. V was clipped by 5 bases and J by 8 bases; unmatched bases: 8. The germline gives CDR1 MDHEN, CDR2 SYDVKM. This CDR3 comprises 14 residues.

Comment on this clonotype: A much bigger clone sits one base away, suggesting this may be a read error. CDR3 sequence (DNA): TGTGCCATCAGTTTAGCGCCCGAACTTCCCTTCCCCTACAATGAGCAGTTCTTC. It specifies CAISLAPELPFPYNEQFF. The chain employs TRBV12-3 or TRBV12-4 and TRBJ2-1; D might be TRBD2 (5 bases). This CDR3 has 18 residues.

This clonotype was recorded many times. V gene TRBV20-1 combines with J gene TRBJ2-7; a weak D match, TRBD1 (5 bases). V lost 0 bases, J lost 1 base, and 10 bases lay in between. Germline CDR1 DFQATT, CDR2 SNEGSKA (reference sequence). This CDR3 comprises 14 residues. The CDR3 DNA is TGCAGTGCTAGAGAGGAGACAGCTTCCTACGAGCAGTACTTC. It specifies CSAREETASYEQYF.

The table lists this clonotype with many counts. The rearrangement uses TRBV12-3 or TRBV12-4 and TRBJ2-1, with 9 nucleotides matching TRBD1. Losses at the gene ends were 8 bases for V and 7 bases for J; bases not matched to a gene: 3. The CDR3 spans 12 residues. The CDR3: CASWDRVNEQFF. As DNA, the CDR3 is TGTGCCAGCTGGGACAGGGTTAATGAGCAGTTCTTC.

This clonotype has at least ten counts. V and J are TRBV20-1 and TRBJ2-1, with TRBD2 matching over 8 bases. J lost 4 bases, V lost 0 bases, and 5 bases had no gene match. The germline gives CDR1 DFQATT, CDR2 SNEGSKA (reference sequence). The CDR3 runs 15 residues. The CDR3 protein is CSAREVGRGYNEQFF. Written as DNA, the CDR3 is TGCAGTGCTAGAGAGGTCGGGAGGGGATACAATGAGCAGTTCTTC.

Ten or more counts support this clonotype. The rearrangement links TRBV5-1 to TRBJ2-2; 9 nucleotides align to TRBD1. Germline V lookup: CDR1 SGHRS, CDR2 YFSETQ. The CDR3 extends over 16 amino acids. After removal of 5 bases from V and 2 bases from J, the junction contained 7 bases not matched to a gene. CDR3 sequence reads: CASRDRGGRNTGELFF. In DNA form, the CDR3 reads TGCGCCAGCAGGGACAGGGGAGGCCGAAACACCGGGGAGCTGTTTTTT.